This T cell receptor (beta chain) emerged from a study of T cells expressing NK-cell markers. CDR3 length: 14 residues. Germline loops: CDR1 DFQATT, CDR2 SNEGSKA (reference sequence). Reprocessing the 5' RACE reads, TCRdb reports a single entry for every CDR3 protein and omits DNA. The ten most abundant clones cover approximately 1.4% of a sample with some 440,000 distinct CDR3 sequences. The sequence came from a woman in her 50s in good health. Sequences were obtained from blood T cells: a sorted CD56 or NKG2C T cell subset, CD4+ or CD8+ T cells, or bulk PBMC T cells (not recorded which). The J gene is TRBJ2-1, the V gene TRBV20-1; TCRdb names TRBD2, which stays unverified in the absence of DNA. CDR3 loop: CSASRDSSYNEQFF.